These 20 T cell receptor beta chains came from one sample sequenced in a study of cytomegalovirus exposure and HLA in healthy donors. PCR was performed using 60 Vbeta and 13 Jbeta primers. Using immunoSEQ multiplex PCR, the repertoire was profiled, and TCRdb retains in-frame clones only, with some absent. The table has approximately 100,000 clones, around three quarters seen once. What was sequenced was PBMCs. The receptors originated from a woman in her forties in good health and CMV-seronegative.

This clone was picked up a small number of times. V gene TRBV7-2 combines with J gene TRBJ2-7, with TRBD2 matching 9 bases. This CDR3 has 15 amino acids. Trimming took 3 bases from V and 4 from J; bases not matched to a gene: 7. The germline CDR1 and CDR2 sequences are SGHTA and FQGNSA. In DNA, the CDR3 is TGTGCCAGCAGCTTCCACGGTAGCGGGGGTTACGAGCAGTACTTC. Translation: CASSFHGSGGYEQYF.

The table lists this clone with a few counts. V usage is TRBV6-5 and J usage is TRBJ2-5; 7 nucleotides align to TRBD1. Germline V gene data show CDR1 as MNHEY and CDR2 as SVGAGI. Losses at the gene ends were 6 bases for V and 7 bases for J; bases not matched to a gene: 8. The length of the CDR3 is 13 residues. The CDR3: CASSLDRAGTQYF. The CDR3 DNA sequence: TGTGCCAGCAGCCTTGACAGGGCTGGGACCCAGTACTTC.

V gene TRBV21-1 combines with J gene TRBJ2-7; TRBD2, the D gene given by the table, was not confirmed from the DNA. TRBV21-1 is flagged as a pseudogene. This CDR3 spans 18 amino acids. CDR3 sequence (DNA): TGTGCCAGCATCAGGAACTATCTTCCGGGGGGTAGGTTCTACGAGCAGTACTTC. Translated, it gives CASIRNYLPGGRFYEQYF.

This rearrangement joins TRBV4-3 to TRBJ2-2; TRBD2 aligns across 13 bases. The CDR3 contains 16 residues. Germline lookup yields CDR1 LGHNA and CDR2 YSLEER. Losses at the gene ends were 4 bases for V and 3 bases for J; bases not matched to a gene: 2. The CDR3 reads CASSPGLAGYTGELFF. The CDR3 DNA is TGCGCCAGCAGCCCGGGACTAGCGGGATACACCGGGGAGCTGTTTTTT.

This chain uses TRBV19 with TRBJ1-2, with unresolved D. The CDR3 totals 13 residues. V gave up 4 bases and J gave up 2 bases, with 8 bases separating them. Germline V gene lookup returns CDR1 LNHDA and CDR2 SQIVND (reference sequence). The CDR3 bases are TGTGCCAGTAGTAAGGCCAGGAACTATGGCTACACCTTC. Its translation: CASSKARNYGYTF.

This clone has just a few counts. The rearrangement joins TRBV18 to TRBJ2-2; 10 positions match TRBD1. The V gene's germline CDR1 is KGHSH and CDR2 LQKENI. This CDR3 has 17 residues. V shed 3 bases and J 0 bases; nucleotides not matched to a gene: 4. The CDR3 region is CASSPGQGSANTGELFF. CDR3 sequence (DNA): TGTGCCAGCTCACCGGGACAGGGGTCCGCGAACACCGGGGAGCTGTTTTTT. Combining the CDR3 with reference TRBV18 and TRBJ2-2 gives the whole variable domain NAGVMQNPRHLVRRRGQEARLRCSPMKGHSHVYWYRQLPEEGLKFMVYLQKENIIDESGMPKERFSAEFPKEGPSILRIQQVVRGDSAAYFCASSPGQGSANTGELFFGEGSRLTVL.

V and J are TRBV11-3 and TRBJ1-2; D call uncertain. CDR3 size: 13 residues. V was pared by 3 bases and J by 6 bases, with 11 bases between. Germline V gene sequence: CDR1 SGHNT, CDR2 YENEEA. This chain's CDR3 is CASSFVRGNGYTF. The CDR3 DNA reads TGTGCCAGCAGCTTCGTTCGCGGGAATGGCTACACCTTC.

The chain is built from TRBV27 and TRBJ2-7, with 7 bases fitting TRBD1. The CDR3 runs to 13 residues. The J segment lost 7 bases and the V segment lost 2 bases, leaving 5 bases of the junction unmatched. Germline V CDR1 and CDR2: MNHEY, SMNVEV (reference sequence). The CDR3 spells CASSLLQGMEQYF. The CDR3 DNA sequence: TGTGCCAGCAGTTTACTACAGGGGATGGAGCAGTACTTC.

This clone was seen only once. The CDR3 loop is CASRPGSTNEKLFF. CDR3 DNA: TGCGCCAGCCGGCCGGGTTCAACTAATGAAAAACTGTTTTTT. The V and J genes are TRBV5-1 and TRBJ1-4; no firm D call. Trimming removed 7 bases from V and 0 bases from J, with 10 bases in between. The germline V gene encodes CDR1 SGHRS and CDR2 YFSETQ. CDR3 length: 14 residues.

V gene TRBV19 combines with J gene TRBJ2-3, with D possibly matching TRBD1 (5 bases). The ends were cut back, 10 bases at V and 6 bases at J, with 8 bases in the middle. Germline V CDR1 and CDR2: LNHDA, SQIVND (reference sequence). The CDR3 covers 10 residues. The chain's CDR3 is CATRGDTQYF. In DNA form, the CDR3 reads TGTGCCACAAGGGGCGATACGCAGTATTTT.

The chain joins TRBV5-4 to TRBJ2-3; a possible D gene is TRBD1 (5 bases). The V gene lost 0 bases and the J gene lost 2 bases, with 10 bases spanning the gap. The V gene's germline CDR1 is SGHNT and CDR2 YYREEE (reference sequence). The CDR3 contains 15 residues. DNA of the CDR3: TGTGCCAGCAGCTTGGGACAGCTGTACACAGATACGCAGTATTTT. The encoded protein is CASSLGQLYTDTQYF.

The chain has TRBV9 and TRBJ2-5; 11 bases are a match to TRBD2. Losses at the gene ends were 3 bases for V and 4 bases for J; bases not matched to a gene: 2. This CDR3 is built from 14 residues. Germline V gives CDR1 SGDLS, CDR2 YYNGEE. CDR3 sequence reads: CASSETSGIETQYF. For the CDR3, the DNA is TGTGCCAGCAGCGAGACTAGCGGGATAGAGACCCAGTACTTC.

This clone showed up just once. The chain joins TRBV15 to TRBJ1-6, with D unresolved. From germline, CDR1 is LNHNV and CDR2 YYDKDF (reference sequence). Trimming removed 4 bases from V and 14 bases from J, with 12 bases in between. The CDR3 consists of 12 residues. For the CDR3, the DNA is TGTGCCACCAGCACACGACTCGGGGCCCTCCACTTT. It encodes CATSTRLGALHF.

This chain joins TRBV7-9 and TRBJ2-7; 7 bases line up with TRBD1. Germline lookup yields CDR1 SEHNR and CDR2 FQNEAQ (reference sequence). The V gene end was trimmed by 1 base and the J gene end by 7 bases; junction bases not matched to a gene: 7. This CDR3 has 14 amino acids. CDR3: CASSLDSDRAEQYF. The CDR3 DNA reads TGTGCCAGCAGCTTAGATTCAGACAGGGCAGAGCAGTACTTC.

This chain uses TRBV28 with TRBJ1-5; D gene uncertain. Trimming stripped 9 bases from V and 5 bases from J, with 8 bases between. Germline loops: CDR1 MDHEN, CDR2 SYDVKM. This CDR3 comprises 11 residues. The DNA for the CDR3 is TGTGCCAGTACACACGATCAGCCCCAGCATTTT. This encodes CASTHDQPQHF.

The chain links TRBV28 to TRBJ1-6; 8 positions agree with TRBD1. The CDR3 contains 16 residues. The V gene's germline CDR1 is MDHEN and CDR2 SYDVKM. V trimming: 6 bases; J trimming: 6 bases; junction bases outside the gene matches: 10. Written as DNA, the CDR3 is TGTGCCAGCAGCCCTCGCTCCACAGGGGGTAATTCACCCCTCCACTTT. Its protein product is CASSPRSTGGNSPLHF.

This clone has just one count. This chain links TRBV7-8 with TRBJ1-5; possible D gene TRBD1, 6 bases. The length of the CDR3 is 16 residues. V lost 5 bases, J lost 6 bases, and 20 bases lay in between. The V gene's germline CDR1 is SGHVS and CDR2 FQNEAQ. The CDR3 loop reads CASSPTGMERGQPQHF. CDR3 nucleotides: TGTGCCAGCAGCCCCACAGGGATGGAGAGGGGTCAGCCCCAGCATTTT. Supplemented by reference TRBV7-8 and TRBJ1-5, the full variable domain reads GAGVSQSPRYKVAKRGQDVALRCDPISGHVSLFWYQQALGQGPEFLTYFQNEAQLDKSGLPSDRFFAERPEGSVSTLKIQRTQQEDSAVYLCASSPTGMERGQPQHFGDGTRLSIL.

Remarks on this clone: One end of the junction does not line up with germline, which may come from a read error. V and J are TRBV7-9 and TRBJ1-1, with TRBD1 matching 7 bases. Germline V CDR1 and CDR2: SEHNR, FQNEAQ (reference sequence). This CDR3 has 15 residues. This CDR3 reads CSSSSPGQTNTEAFF. DNA for the CDR3: TGTTCCAGCAGCTCGCCGGGACAGACGAACACTGAAGCTTTCTTT.

V and J are TRBV28 and TRBJ1-3, with D possibly matching TRBD1 (6 bases). Germline V gene data show CDR1 as MDHEN and CDR2 as SYDVKM. The CDR3 consists of 16 residues. Trimming pared 0 bases from V and 2 bases from J, leaving 11 bases between. CDR3 coding DNA: TGTGCCAGCAGTTTATGGGGGGCCTACCCTGGAAACACCATATATTTT. Encoded protein: CASSLWGAYPGNTIYF.

The genes are TRBV13 and TRBJ1-6; 8 bases match TRBD1. Germline CDR1 and CDR2: PRHDT and FYEKMQ (reference sequence). V shed 5 bases, J shed 7 bases, and the junction held 10 bases outside the gene matches. The CDR3 spans 16 residues. CDR3 residues: CASSARPDRANSPLHF. The CDR3 DNA reads as TGTGCCAGCAGCGCACGCCCGGACAGGGCGAATTCACCCCTCCACTTT.